This TCR beta chain was documented in a study of blood T cell repertoires in COVID-19. Study-level information: Acute and convalescent COVID-19 samples came from the United States, Italy and Spain. From T cells, B-cell-depleted T cells, or PBMCs came the material, which was cDNA or gDNA.

CDR1 LGHNA and CDR2 YNFKEQ come from the germline V gene. Trimming cost V 5 bases and J 0 bases, with 9 bases left between them. The CDR3 length is 14 residues. Per the study methods: Using reference gene primer amplification, nucleated cell counts were estimated. Profiling relied on immunoSEQ multiplex PCR, and the TCRdb table lists in-frame clones only, not all of them. V, J and clone size are taken as reported in that table, and D and trimming were inferred from the DNA itself. Found here are 60,000 to 95,000 clones, 90% of them singletons; the top ten hold 15% to 20%. The source is a woman over 75 with active or convalescent COVID-19. The sequenced material came from peripheral blood. The chain employs TRBV4-2 and TRBJ2-3; D is perhaps TRBD2 (5 bases). The CDR3 region has the DNA TGTGCCAGCAGCTTTGGACTGAGCACAGATACGCAGTATTTT. The encoded protein is CASSFGLSTDTQYF.